This T cell receptor beta chain is drawn from a study of T cell responses to AZD1222 COVID-19 vaccine. The method was immunoSEQ multiplex PCR; TCRdb's version includes in-frame clones alone and lacks a portion of them. The sample carries roughly 150,000 clones, over 80% recorded once. The germline V gene encodes CDR1 SGHTA and CDR2 FQGNSA. V was pared by 5 bases and J by 2 bases, with 9 bases of the junction left unmatched. The CDR3 covers 16 residues. V is TRBV7-2 and J is TRBJ1-5; 7 nucleotides line up with TRBD1. Here the sequenced sample was peripheral blood, taken 28 days after the second AZD1222 dose. This receptor was identified in an adult who received the AZD1222 COVID-19 vaccine. As DNA, the CDR3 is TGTGCCAGCAGCCACGCGAGGGGGCAAGGCAATCAGCCCCAGCATTTT. Protein: CASSHARGQGNQPQHF.